The clone carrying this TCR beta chain was seen once. The target antigen is unknown. The length of the CDR3 is 14 residues. The germline gives CDR1 DFQATT, CDR2 SNEGSKA (reference sequence). V was trimmed by 6 bases and J by 4 bases, leaving 18 bases between them. This sample was included in a study of CD8+CD57+ T cells in acquired aplastic anemia. General study points: Common to patients and controls were roughly 30 CD8+ CDR3 sequences.

Investigators profiled TCR beta VDJ and CDR3 from genomic DNA template. In TCRdb, the reads were re-called with MiXCR into one record per CDR3 protein. The sample has about 190,000 distinct CDR3 sequences, around 50% seen once. The chain couples TRBV20-1 to TRBJ1-1, with D uncertain. The receptor was isolated from a human donor in good health, serving as a control. Sequences were obtained from sorted CD4+, CD8+, or CD8+CD57+ T cells (not recorded which) from PBMCs. The CDR3 nucleotides are TGCAGTGCCCGCCCACTACGGTTGGGCACTGAAGCTTTCTTT. This encodes CSARPLRLGTEAFF.